This TCR beta chain was captured in a study of shared clonotypes between healthy human individuals. In this sample, this clone turned up once. V shed 5 bases and J 7 bases; nucleotides not matched to a gene: 10. This CDR3 has 14 amino acids. Germline CDR1 and CDR2: SGHRS and YFSETQ. Assay used: immunoSEQ multiplex PCR; TCRdb lists only in-frame clones, some missing. Of about 2.3 million clones listed, approximately 93% are singletons. The specimen was naive CD4+ T cells from PBMCs. As for subset: CD45RA+ positively selected. The chain recombines TRBV5-1 with TRBJ2-7; 9 bases are a match to TRBD1. The sequence was obtained from a man aged 18 to 29 in good health. Some clones in this sample may be carry-over from other donors' samples. The CDR3 here is CASRLGTGSKEQYF. CDR3 DNA sequence: TGCGCCAGCAGACTCGGGACAGGGAGCAAGGAGCAGTACTTC. Using reference TRBV5-1 and TRBJ2-7 for the parts outside the CDR3, the full variable domain is KAGVTQTPRYLIKTRGQQVTLSCSPISGHRSVSWYQQTPGQGLQFLFEYFSETQRNKGNFPGRFSGRQFSNSRSEMNVSTLELGDSALYLCASRLGTGSKEQYFGPGTRLTVT.